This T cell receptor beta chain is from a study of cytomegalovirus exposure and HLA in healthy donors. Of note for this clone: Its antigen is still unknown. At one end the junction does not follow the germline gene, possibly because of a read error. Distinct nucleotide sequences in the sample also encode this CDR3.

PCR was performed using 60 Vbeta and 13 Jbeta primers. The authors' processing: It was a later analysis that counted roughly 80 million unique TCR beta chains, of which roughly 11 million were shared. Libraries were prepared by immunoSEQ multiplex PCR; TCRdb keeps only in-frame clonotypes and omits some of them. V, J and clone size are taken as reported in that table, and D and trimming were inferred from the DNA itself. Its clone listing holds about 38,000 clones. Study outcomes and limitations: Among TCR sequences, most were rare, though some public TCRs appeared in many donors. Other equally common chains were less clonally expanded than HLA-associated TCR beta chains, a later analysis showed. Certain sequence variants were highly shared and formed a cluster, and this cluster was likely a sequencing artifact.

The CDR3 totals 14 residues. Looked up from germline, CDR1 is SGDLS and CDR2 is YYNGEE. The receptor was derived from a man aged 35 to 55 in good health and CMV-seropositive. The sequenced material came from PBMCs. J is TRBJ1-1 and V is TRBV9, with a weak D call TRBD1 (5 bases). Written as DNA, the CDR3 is TGTGCCAGCAGCCTGAGGCAGGGAGGCACTGAGGCTTTCTTT. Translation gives CASSLRQGGTEAFF.